This passage covers 20 T cell receptor beta chains from one sample sequenced in a study of shared clonotypes between healthy human individuals (dated by TCRdb to the early 2020s). Library creation used the immunoSEQ multiplex PCR assay. TCRdb took this table from immuneACCESS and kept in-frame rearrangements with V and J called. Such tables lack part of the clones; where checked against another copy, unresolved V genes explain under half of the gap, and the rest is unexplained. The sample table records more than 2,000,000 clones; around 90% of these occur just once. The top ten hold over 0.12% of the sample. The sample taken for sequencing was naive CD4+ T cells sorted from blood. In the paper's terms, the cell subset or site label means: CD45RA+ positively selected. Receptor source: a man younger than 35 in good health.

The chain carries TRBV6-6 and TRBJ1-6, with a weak D call TRBD1 (6 bases). The V end lost 8 bases, the J end lost 7 bases, and 12 bases lay between the germline ends. The CDR3 length is 13 residues. CDR1 is MNHNY and CDR2 is SVGAGI in the germline V gene (reference sequence). CDR3 loop: CASYKGDNSPLHF. The CDR3 DNA reads as TGTGCCAGCTATAAGGGGGACAATTCACCCCTCCACTTT.

This chain joins TRBV5-1 and TRBJ2-5, with D tentatively TRBD2 (5 bases). V lost 0 bases and J 2 bases, leaving 11 bases between the germline ends. The CDR3 totals 15 residues. CDR1 and CDR2 (germline): SGHRS, YFSETQ. The CDR3: CASSLVGSTQETQYF. The CDR3, as DNA: TGCGCCAGCAGCTTGGTTGGGAGTACGCAAGAGACCCAGTACTTC.

This rearrangement joins TRBV11-2 to TRBJ1-1; TRBD1 might be the D (5 bases). This CDR3 region has 14 residues. V lost 3 bases, J lost 7 bases, and 15 bases lay in between. Germline V gene lookup returns CDR1 SGHAT and CDR2 FQNNGV. The DNA of the CDR3 is TGTGCCAGCAGCTTTACCCGGGGGTTGGGTGAAGCTTTCTTT. This sequence encodes CASSFTRGLGEAFF.

The rearrangement uses TRBV6-1 and TRBJ1-2; D gene uncertain. This CDR3 is built from 15 residues. Germline-derived CDR1 and CDR2 are MNHNS and SASEGT. V was clipped by 6 bases and J by 2 bases, with 16 bases between them. The CDR3 DNA reads as TGTGCCAGCAGCCTAGAGGGAGGGTCGAACTATGGCTACACCTTC. This gives the protein CASSLEGGSNYGYTF.

The chain carries TRBV7-2 and TRBJ2-1; a weak D match, TRBD1 (5 bases). With 1 base removed from V and 8 bases from J, the gap between germline ends came to 18 bases. The CDR3 has 16 amino acids. Germline V gene lookup returns CDR1 SGHTA and CDR2 FQGNSA. CDR3 DNA sequence: TGTGCCAGCAGCTTAGTGGCACAGGCGATTGGAGATGAGCAGTTCTTC. Translating gives CASSLVAQAIGDEQFF.

The chain is built from TRBV7-9 and TRBJ2-1; D ambiguous. This CDR3 region has 16 residues. The germline V gene encodes CDR1 SEHNR and CDR2 FQNEAQ (reference sequence). Trimming left V 2 bases short and J 0 bases short, with 11 bases between. The CDR3 DNA reads as TGTGCCAGCAGCTTAATAGTATGGGGCTCCTACAATGAGCAGTTCTTC. Its protein product is CASSLIVWGSYNEQFF.

This sequence joins TRBV14 and TRBJ2-2, with 8 bases lining up with TRBD1. After removal of 4 bases from V and 7 bases from J, the junction contained 11 bases not matched to a gene. This CDR3 spans 16 amino acids. Germline V CDR1 and CDR2: SGHDN, FVKESK. This chain's CDR3 is CASSPRGRGRHGELFF. The CDR3 DNA reads TGTGCCAGCAGCCCCCGGGGCAGGGGGCGCCACGGGGAGCTGTTTTTT. Full variable domain (rest looked up from reference TRBV14 and TRBJ2-2): EAGVTQFPSHSVIEKGQTVTLRCDPISGHDNLYWYRRVMGKEIKFLLHFVKESKQDESGMPNNRFLAERTGGTYSTLKVQPAELEDSGVYFCASSPRGRGRHGELFFGEGSRLTVL.

J is TRBJ1-6 and V is TRBV10-3; D is possibly TRBD1 (5 bases). V lost 2 bases, J lost 7 bases, and 6 bases lay in between. CDR3 length: 13 residues. Per the germline V gene, CDR1 is ENHRY and CDR2 is SYGVKD. As DNA, the CDR3 is TGTGCCATCAGTGAGACAGGAAATTCACCCCTCCACTTT. The encoded protein is CAISETGNSPLHF.

The rearrangement uses TRBV7-2 and TRBJ2-2; TRBD2 is a possible D gene (5 bases). Trimming left V 1 base short and J 8 bases short, with 20 bases between. The germline V gene has CDR1 SGHTA and CDR2 FQGNSA. The CDR3 consists of 17 residues. The CDR3 DNA reads as TGTGCCAGCAGCTTAGGCGTCCGGGATCCCCCGGCAGGGGAGCTGTTTTTT. The encoded protein is CASSLGVRDPPAGELFF. The full variable domain, in which reference TRBV7-2 and TRBJ2-2 provide the parts outside the CDR3, is GAGVSQSPSNKVTEKGKDVELRCDPISGHTALYWYRQSLGQGLEFLIYFQGNSAPDKSGLPSDRFSAERTGGSVSTLTIQRTQQEDSAVYLCASSLGVRDPPAGELFFGEGSRLTVL.

V and J are TRBV5-1 and TRBJ2-5, with 9 bases lining up with TRBD2. Germline loops: CDR1 SGHRS, CDR2 YFSETQ. The CDR3 spans 15 residues. Trimming removed 1 base from V and 3 bases from J; junction bases left unmatched: 4. CDR3 sequence: CASSLPGLAEETQYF. CDR3 bases: TGCGCCAGCAGCTTGCCGGGACTAGCAGAAGAGACCCAGTACTTC.

The CDR3 nucleotides are TGTGCCAGCAGTTACCTGGAAGAGCGGTCACCCCTCCACTTT. Translating it yields CASSYLEERSPLHF. The J gene is TRBJ1-6, the V gene TRBV6-6; D remains unclear. The CDR3 length is 14 residues. Germline V gene sequence: CDR1 MNHNY, CDR2 SVGAGI (reference sequence). V dropped 2 bases and J dropped 10 bases, with 12 bases sitting between them.

V is TRBV7-6 and J is TRBJ2-7; D is perhaps TRBD1 (6 bases). This CDR3 is built from 15 residues. Trimming took 4 bases from V and 7 from J, leaving 20 bases between them. Germline lookup yields CDR1 SGHVS and CDR2 FNYEAQ. The CDR3 sequence is CASSSLTGWAREQYF. For the CDR3, the DNA is TGTGCCAGCAGCTCCTTGACAGGATGGGCTCGGGAGCAGTACTTC.

This clone was counted a single time. The rearrangement joins TRBV15 to TRBJ2-7, with 7 bases lining up with TRBD1. Per germline, CDR1 LNHNV and CDR2 YYDKDF (reference sequence). Trimming removed 4 bases from V and 4 bases from J; junction bases left unmatched: 7. The CDR3 consists of 14 residues. DNA for the CDR3: TGTGCCACCAGCATACTAATGACAGGGTACGAGCAGTACTTC. It is translated as CATSILMTGYEQYF.

In the case of this clone: Other DNA sequences in the same sample also yield this CDR3. The V gene is TRBV27, the J gene TRBJ1-2; D not resolved. The germline V gene encodes CDR1 MNHEY and CDR2 SMNVEV (reference sequence). The CDR3 has 12 residues. Between the trimmed V and J ends, which lost 2 bases and 6 bases, there was a span of 7 bases. CDR3 DNA sequence: TGTGCCAGCAGTTTACGCGGGGATGGCTACACCTTC. It translates to CASSLRGDGYTF.

The chain combines TRBV6-5 with TRBJ1-2; possible D gene TRBD1, 5 bases. There are 12 residues in the CDR3. From germline, CDR1 is MNHEY and CDR2 SVGAGI. V was trimmed by 6 bases and J by 3 bases, leaving 8 bases between them. The CDR3: CASSDSYYGYTF. Written as DNA, the CDR3 is TGTGCCAGCAGCGACAGTTACTATGGCTACACCTTC.

This chain uses TRBV28 with TRBJ2-7; D is possibly TRBD1 or TRBD2 (5 bases each). Germline V gene data show CDR1 as MDHEN and CDR2 as SYDVKM. V was trimmed by 8 bases and J by 3 bases, leaving 14 bases between them. The CDR3 runs to 13 residues. CDR3 sequence: CASLRDLGYEQYF. In DNA form, the CDR3 reads TGTGCCAGCCTCCGGGACCTCGGCTACGAGCAGTACTTC. The full variable domain, completed using reference TRBV28 and TRBJ2-7, is DVKVTQSSRYLVKRTGEKVFLECVQDMDHENMFWYRQDPGLGLRLIYFSYDVKMKEKGDIPEGYSVSREKKERFSLILESASTNQTSMYLCASLRDLGYEQYFGPGTRLTVT.

The chain joins TRBV7-9 to TRBJ2-3; TRBD2 agrees at 10 bases. This CDR3 is 18 amino acids long. Losses at the gene ends were 0 bases for V and 2 bases for J; bases not matched to a gene: 8. The germline V gene has CDR1 SEHNR and CDR2 FQNEAQ (reference sequence). This chain's CDR3 is CASSLARASGSVTDTQYF. The CDR3 nucleotides read TGTGCCAGCAGCTTAGCGCGGGCTAGCGGGAGTGTCACAGATACGCAGTATTTT.

This clone was found once. The rearrangement links TRBV14 to TRBJ2-2; TRBD2 might be the D (6 bases). The ends were cut back, 5 bases at V and 4 bases at J, with 14 bases in the middle. The germline V gene has CDR1 SGHDN and CDR2 FVKESK. This CDR3 is 15 amino acids long. The DNA for the CDR3 is TGTGCCAGCAGCGGGAGACTAGGAGGCACCGGGGAGCTGTTTTTT. Translation gives CASSGRLGGTGELFF.

The genes are TRBV18 and TRBJ2-1; 8 bases are shared with TRBD1. Trimming cost V 6 bases and J 0 bases; bases outside gene matches: 10. The CDR3 consists of 17 residues. The V gene's germline CDR1 is KGHSH and CDR2 LQKENI. CDR3 amino acids: CASSGQGQRSSYNEQFF. The CDR3 DNA follows: TGTGCCAGCTCCGGACAGGGACAGAGGAGCTCCTACAATGAGCAGTTCTTC.

This clone was recorded a few times. The sample contains more than one DNA sequence encoding this CDR3. The chain carries TRBV7-9 and TRBJ1-5, with D unclear. Germline CDR1 and CDR2: SEHNR and FQNEAQ (reference sequence). V was trimmed by 2 bases and J by 0 bases, leaving 5 bases between them. This CDR3 comprises 14 residues. The CDR3 region is CASSLSYSNQPQHF. For the CDR3, the DNA is TGTGCCAGCAGCTTAAGCTATAGCAATCAGCCCCAGCATTTT.